Below are 27 T cell receptor beta chains sequenced from a single sample in a study of shared clonotypes between healthy human individuals. Sequenced by immunoSEQ multiplex PCR; TCRdb stores in-frame clones only, minus some. The table includes about 660,000 clones, around two thirds detected once. The sequenced material came from memory CD4+ T cells sorted from blood. Subset reported: CD45RA-negative fraction. All receptors come from a woman aged 25 to 39 in good health.

The J gene is TRBJ1-3, the V gene TRBV7-9; the D is unclear. The CDR3 runs to 16 residues. The germline gives CDR1 SEHNR, CDR2 FQNEAQ (reference sequence). Trimming took 3 bases from V and 0 from J, leaving 12 bases between them. CDR3: CASSFYTGSSGNTIYF. The CDR3 DNA follows: TGTGCCAGCAGCTTTTATACGGGAAGCTCTGGAAACACCATATATTTT.

The J gene is TRBJ1-2, the V gene TRBV29-1; weak D call: TRBD1 (6 bases). V gave up 4 bases and J gave up 5 bases, with 20 bases separating them. Per germline, CDR1 SQVTM and CDR2 ANQGSEA. The CDR3 sequence is 15 residues long. The CDR3 region has the DNA TGCAGCGTTGCCGAAGGGGGTTGGGATGAATATGGCTACACCTTC. Translated: CSVAEGGWDEYGYTF.

The sample holds one count of this clone. The chain uses TRBV5-4 and TRBJ1-1; TRBD1 might be the D (6 bases). The CDR3 is 14 amino acids. Between the trimmed V and J ends, which lost 0 bases and 5 bases, there was a span of 11 bases. The germline gives CDR1 SGHNT, CDR2 YYREEE (reference sequence). CDR3: CASSLGGGATEAFF. CDR3 sequence (DNA): TGTGCCAGCAGCTTGGGCGGGGGCGCTACTGAAGCTTTCTTT.

The chain has TRBV5-1 and TRBJ2-3; 12 bases fit TRBD2. This CDR3 is built from 16 residues. The V and J ends lost 4 bases and 4 bases, in that order; junction bases with no gene match: 7. Germline V gene sequence: CDR1 SGHRS, CDR2 YFSETQ. The CDR3 is CASSAGLAGTADTQYF. The CDR3 nucleotides are TGCGCCAGCAGCGCAGGACTAGCGGGAACTGCAGATACGCAGTATTTT. Supplemented by reference TRBV5-1 and TRBJ2-3, the full variable domain reads KAGVTQTPRYLIKTRGQQVTLSCSPISGHRSVSWYQQTPGQGLQFLFEYFSETQRNKGNFPGRFSGRQFSNSRSEMNVSTLELGDSALYLCASSAGLAGTADTQYFGPGTRLTVL.

This clone was counted once. This chain uses TRBV4-1 with TRBJ2-7; perhaps TRBD2 as D (6 bases). This CDR3 is built from 14 residues. Trimming took off 5 bases at V and 1 base at J, with 12 bases between the two ends. Germline CDR1 and CDR2: MGHRA and YSYEKL. The DNA of the CDR3 is TGCGCCAGCAGCTCCCCTGCGGGGTCCTACGAGCAGTACTTC. It encodes CASSSPAGSYEQYF.

The CDR3 spells CASSLEGNTGELFF. Here the CDR3 DNA reads TGTGCCAGCAGCTTGGAGGGGAACACCGGGGAGCTGTTTTTT. J is TRBJ2-2 and V is TRBV5-4; no firm D call. Germline values: CDR1 SGHNT, CDR2 YYREEE (reference sequence). V lost 0 bases and J lost 1, with 4 bases in between. The CDR3 has 14 amino acids.

J is TRBJ2-7 and V is TRBV27, with TRBD2 as a possible D gene (7 bases). Looked up from germline, CDR1 is MNHEY and CDR2 is SMNVEV (reference sequence). V lost 6 bases, J lost 4 bases, and 16 bases lay in between. The CDR3 loop spans 14 amino acids. The CDR3: CASRSRGRGYEQYF. The CDR3 region has the DNA TGTGCCAGCAGAAGCCGGGGGCGGGGGTACGAGCAGTACTTC.

The V call is TRBV4-1, the J call TRBJ2-5, with 9 bases lining up with TRBD2. V was pared by 4 bases and J by 3 bases, with 6 bases of the junction left unmatched. The germline CDR1 and CDR2 sequences are MGHRA and YSYEKL. The CDR3 length is 15 residues. The CDR3 here is CASSLVTSGEETQYF. CDR3 DNA sequence: TGCGCCAGCAGCCTAGTGACTAGCGGAGAAGAGACCCAGTACTTC.

This clone has just a few counts. The chain combines TRBV9 with TRBJ2-7, with TRBD2 identical over 7 bases. The ends lost 3 bases at V and 0 bases at J; junction bases unmatched: 6. Germline-derived CDR1 and CDR2 are SGDLS and YYNGEE. There are 15 residues in the CDR3. Here the CDR3 reads CASSAREAYSYEQYF. The DNA for the CDR3 is TGTGCCAGCAGCGCTCGGGAGGCTTACTCCTACGAGCAGTACTTC. The full variable domain, completed using reference TRBV9 and TRBJ2-7, is DSGVTQTPKHLITATGQRVTLRCSPRSGDLSVYWYQQSLDQGLQFLIQYYNGEERAKGNILERFSAQQFPDLHSELNLSSLELGDSALYFCASSAREAYSYEQYFGPGTRLTVT.

The chain joins TRBV7-2 to TRBJ2-1, with D perhaps TRBD2 (5 bases). The V and J ends lost 0 bases and 9 bases respectively, with 18 bases between them. Germline assignment: CDR1 SGHTA and CDR2 FQGNSA. The CDR3 runs 16 residues. This chain's CDR3 is CASSLAVASRGGEQFF. The CDR3 DNA sequence: TGTGCCAGCAGCTTAGCGGTGGCCTCTCGAGGAGGTGAGCAGTTCTTC.

Turning to this clone: Within the sample, other DNA sequences also encode this same CDR3. The rearrangement uses TRBV6-1 and TRBJ1-2, with D perhaps matching TRBD1 (5 bases). From germline, CDR1 is MNHNS and CDR2 SASEGT. The V gene lost 4 bases and the J gene lost 4 bases, with 10 bases spanning the gap. The CDR3 contains 13 residues. In nucleotides, the CDR3 is TGTGCCAGCAGTGCGCAGGGCGGCTATGGCTACACCTTC. Its translation is CASSAQGGYGYTF.

The genes are TRBV6-6 and TRBJ1-2, with D maybe TRBD1 (5 bases). The CDR3 covers 16 residues. CDR1 and CDR2 (germline): MNHNY, SVGAGI (reference sequence). Trimming removed 1 base from V and 1 base from J, with 13 bases in between. The CDR3 DNA follows: TGTGCCAGCAGTTACTTAGCGCGGGGGAATAACTATGGCTACACCTTC. Translated, it gives CASSYLARGNNYGYTF.

The genes are TRBV7-2 and TRBJ1-3; D not resolved. Germline V gene data show CDR1 as SGHTA and CDR2 as FQGNSA. This CDR3 comprises 15 residues. Trimming took 2 bases from V and 0 from J, leaving 8 bases between them. CDR3 sequence: CASSLWSYSGNTIYF. CDR3 in DNA: TGTGCCAGCAGCTTATGGTCCTACTCTGGAAACACCATATATTTT.

V gene TRBV5-6 combines with J gene TRBJ1-5; D possibly corresponds to TRBD1 (6 bases). CDR1 and CDR2 (germline): SGHDT, YYEEEE. The V and J ends lost 4 bases and 6 bases respectively, with 11 bases between them. There are 13 residues in the CDR3. The CDR3 loop is CASSLRQVQPQHF. CDR3 nucleotide sequence: TGTGCCAGCAGCCTCAGACAGGTTCAGCCCCAGCATTTT.

The table lists this clone with many counts. The DNA for the CDR3 is TGTGCCAGCAGCTTAGAAGCGGGAGCGCTGTTCTTC. Translated, it gives CASSLEAGALFF. V usage is TRBV7-9 and J usage is TRBJ2-1; 8 bases line up with TRBD2. J lost 15 bases, V lost 1 base, and 5 bases had no gene match. The CDR3 sequence is 12 residues long. Germline loops: CDR1 SEHNR, CDR2 FQNEAQ (reference sequence). The full variable domain, its missing parts supplied by reference TRBV7-9 and TRBJ2-1, is DTGVSQNPRHKITKRGQNVTFRCDPISEHNRLYWYRQTLGQGPEFLTYFQNEAQLEKSRLLSDRFSAERPKGSFSTLEIQRTEQGDSAMYLCASSLEAGALFFGPGTRLTVL.

The J gene is TRBJ2-6, the V gene TRBV28, with D unclear. CDR1 and CDR2 from the germline V gene are MDHEN and SYDVKM. The V end lost 6 bases, the J end lost 1 base, and 10 bases lay between the germline ends. CDR3 length equals 15 residues. The CDR3 sequence: CASRSEGSGANVLTF. The CDR3 DNA sequence: TGTGCCAGCAGAAGTGAAGGGTCTGGGGCCAACGTCCTGACTTTC. The whole variable domain, remainder taken from reference TRBV28 and TRBJ2-6, is DVKVTQSSRYLVKRTGEKVFLECVQDMDHENMFWYRQDPGLGLRLIYFSYDVKMKEKGDIPEGYSVSREKKERFSLILESASTNQTSMYLCASRSEGSGANVLTFGAGSRLTVL.

The chain is built from TRBV7-8 and TRBJ2-2; 8 bases fit TRBD2. The CDR3 runs 18 residues. The V and J ends lost 1 base and 4 bases, in that order; junction bases with no gene match: 11. The germline CDR1 and CDR2 sequences are SGHVS and FQNEAQ. The CDR3 loop reads CASSLGGSAGGLTGELFF. In DNA form, the CDR3 reads TGTGCCAGCAGCTTAGGCGGGTCGGCGGGAGGACTCACCGGGGAGCTGTTTTTT.

A remark on this clone: The same CDR3 also results from other DNA sequences found in this sample. The chain carries TRBV18 and TRBJ1-1; D possibly corresponds to TRBD1 (5 bases). CDR1 and CDR2 from the germline V gene are KGHSH and LQKENI. The CDR3 extends over 13 amino acids. The ends were cut back, 3 bases at V and 3 bases at J, with 8 bases in the middle. The CDR3 region is CASSPGEDTEAFF. Here the CDR3 DNA reads TGTGCCAGCTCACCGGGGGAGGACACTGAAGCTTTCTTT.

The chain links TRBV18 to TRBJ2-7, with 14 bases lining up with TRBD2. The CDR3 runs to 17 residues. Germline assignment: CDR1 KGHSH and CDR2 LQKENI. Trimming removed 4 bases from V and 4 bases from J; junction bases left unmatched: 9. Written as DNA, the CDR3 is TGTGCCAGCTCACGTACCGGGACTAGCGGGAGTGAATACGAGCAGTACTTC. Translated: CASSRTGTSGSEYEQYF.

The rearrangement links TRBV6-6 to TRBJ1-5, with D perhaps TRBD1 (5 bases). Deletions cut 6 bases from V and 0 bases from J, with 12 bases between. This CDR3 contains 15 residues. The germline CDR1 and CDR2 sequences are MNHNY and SVGAGI (reference sequence). This CDR3 reads CASSRGLTSNQPQHF. CDR3 in DNA: TGTGCCAGCAGCCGGGGACTGACTAGCAATCAGCCCCAGCATTTT.

The chain combines TRBV30 with TRBJ2-3; D is perhaps TRBD1 (5 bases). This CDR3 is built from 12 residues. V lost 7 bases and J 4 bases, leaving 12 bases between the germline ends. The V gene's germline CDR1 is GTSNPN and CDR2 SVGIG (reference sequence). The CDR3 loop is CASQGFSDTQYF. The CDR3 DNA reads TGTGCCTCGCAGGGTTTCTCAGATACGCAGTATTTT.

J is TRBJ2-2 and V is TRBV28; 11 bases are shared with TRBD2. The CDR3 is 16 residues long. Looked up from germline, CDR1 is MDHEN and CDR2 is SYDVKM. After removal of 6 bases from V and 3 bases from J, the junction contained 6 bases not matched to a gene. For the CDR3, the DNA is TGTGCCAGCAGACCTAGCGGGAGGAGGGACACCGGGGAGCTGTTTTTT. Translation: CASRPSGRRDTGELFF.

The chain couples TRBV9 to TRBJ2-1; D not certain. The V end lost 0 bases, the J end lost 5 bases, and 0 bases lay between the germline ends. This CDR3 has 11 amino acids. The germline gives CDR1 SGDLS, CDR2 YYNGEE. CDR3 coding DNA: TGTGCCAGCAGCGTAGACAATGAGCAGTTCTTC. Amino acid sequence: CASSVDNEQFF.

J is TRBJ2-7 and V is TRBV15; tentatively, D is TRBD1 (6 bases). Trimming took off 3 bases at V and 4 bases at J, with 10 bases between the two ends. The CDR3 has 13 amino acids. The germline V gene has CDR1 LNHNV and CDR2 YYDKDF (reference sequence). The CDR3 loop reads CATSRGAGYEQYF. The DNA for the CDR3 is TGTGCCACCAGCAGGGGGGCCGGATACGAGCAGTACTTC.

The chain uses TRBV19 and TRBJ1-1; a weak D match, TRBD1 (5 bases). Germline lookup yields CDR1 LNHDA and CDR2 SQIVND (reference sequence). There are 13 residues in the CDR3. The V gene lost 5 bases and the J gene lost 6 bases, with 13 bases spanning the gap. In DNA, the CDR3 is TGTGCCAGTAGTTGGGGGAACTGGGCTGAAGCTTTCTTT. Translation: CASSWGNWAEAFF. The whole variable domain, remainder taken from reference TRBV19 and TRBJ1-1, is DGGITQSPKYLFRKEGQNVTLSCEQNLNHDAMYWYRQDPGQGLRLIYYSQIVNDFQKGDIAEGYSVSREKKESFPLTVTSAQKNPTAFYLCASSWGNWAEAFFGQGTRLTVV.

The chain combines TRBV11-2 with TRBJ2-7; 8 bases match TRBD2. This CDR3 comprises 14 residues. Germline CDR1 and CDR2: SGHAT and FQNNGV. Trimming at V came to 1 base and at J to 8 bases, leaving 7 bases not matched to a gene. The CDR3, as DNA: TGTGCCAGCAGCTTAGCACTAGCGGTTTCGCAGCAGTACTTC. It specifies CASSLALAVSQQYF.

This clone was observed once. The chain links TRBV25-1 to TRBJ2-1, with 9 bases fitting TRBD1. Per germline, CDR1 MGHDK and CDR2 SYGVNS. The CDR3 runs 16 residues. The V segment lost 3 bases and the J segment 6 bases; nucleotides outside the gene matches: 9. The CDR3 sequence is CASSDSGTGSGNEQFF. The CDR3 DNA is TGTGCCAGCAGTGATTCCGGGACAGGGTCAGGCAATGAGCAGTTCTTC. Combining the CDR3 with reference TRBV25-1 and TRBJ2-1 gives the whole variable domain EADIYQTPRYLVIGTGKKITLECSQTMGHDKMYWYQQDPGMELHLIHYSYGVNSTEKGDLSSESTVSRIRTEHFPLTLESARPSHTSQYLCASSDSGTGSGNEQFFGPGTRLTVL.